Presented here are 5 T cell receptor beta chains from one specimen sequenced in a study of T cells in Graves' hyperthyroidism and ophthalmopathy. Amplified TCR beta CDR3 regions came from RNA transcripts. An initial round of RT-PCR targeting the TCR CDR3 relied on the HTBI primer set. TCRdb passed the multiplex PCR reads through MiXCR, listing each CDR3 protein once. The sample contains nearly 750,000 distinct CDR3 sequences, 35% of which appear only once. Input material: blood. The receptors stem from a woman aged 40 to 50 with Graves' hyperthyroidism.

Notes on this clonotype: A much larger clone differs by one base, so this may be a read error. The V call is TRBV7-9, the J call TRBJ1-2; D possibly corresponds to TRBD1 (6 bases). This CDR3 has 14 residues. Germline V gene lookup returns CDR1 SEHNR and CDR2 FQNEAQ (reference sequence). The CDR3 sequence is CAGSYFTGSHGYTF. In DNA, the CDR3 is TGTGCCGGCAGCTATTTTACAGGGTCACATGGCTACACCTTC. The whole variable domain, filled in from reference TRBV7-9 and TRBJ1-2, reads DTGVSQNPRHKITKRGQNVTFRCDPISEHNRLYWYRQTLGQGPEFLTYFQNEAQLEKSRLLSDRFSAERPKGSFSTLEIQRTEQGDSAMYLCAGSYFTGSHGYTFGSGTRLTVV.

A word on this clonotype: A much larger clone differs from this one at a single base, so this may be a read error. The rearrangement links TRBV7-2 to TRBJ2-7; maybe TRBD2 (5 bases). This CDR3 is built from 15 residues. The V and J ends lost 8 bases and 1 base respectively, with 18 bases between them. The germline gives CDR1 SGHTA, CDR2 FQGNSA. The CDR3 protein is CASRLGRGLSYEQYF. The CDR3 region has the DNA TGTGCCAGCCGTCTGGGGAGAGGCTTATCCTACGAGCAGTACTTC.

This chain links TRBV5-1 with TRBJ2-5, with 9 bases identical to TRBD1. J was trimmed by 5 bases and V by 3 bases; bases with no gene match: 11. The CDR3 consists of 16 residues. The germline gives CDR1 SGHRS, CDR2 YFSETQ. The CDR3, as DNA: TGCGCCAGCAGCTCCTCCGGGACAGGGATTCGGGAGACCCAGTACTTC. This encodes CASSSSGTGIRETQYF.

This clonotype was recorded a few times. This chain joins TRBV19 and TRBJ1-3; D is unresolved. Trimming pared 2 bases from V and 0 bases from J, leaving 5 bases between. The germline CDR1 and CDR2 sequences are LNHDA and SQIVND (reference sequence). There are 14 residues in the CDR3. In nucleotides, the CDR3 is TGTGCCAGTAGTATATGGAGCTCTGGAAACACCATATATTTT. Its protein product is CASSIWSSGNTIYF.

Concerning this clonotype itself: A much larger clone differs by one base, so this may be a read error. The chain recombines TRBV29-1 with TRBJ1-1; 7 bases are a match to TRBD1. Germline values: CDR1 SQVTM, CDR2 ANQGSEA. The CDR3 totals 15 residues. CDR3 DNA: TGCAGCGTTTTGCCCAAGATGACAGGGCCCACTGAAGCTTGCTTT. It translates to CSVLPKMTGPTEACF.